Below are 7 T cell receptor beta chains sequenced from a single sample in a study of cytomegalovirus exposure and HLA in healthy donors. Primers: 60 Vbeta forward and 13 Jbeta reverse. Produced via immunoSEQ multiplex PCR; TCRdb's table is partial and in-frame only. This table holds 95,000 to 100,000 clones, around 76% found once. The specimen was PBMCs. The receptors were sampled from a human donor in good health.

The chain couples TRBV11-2 to TRBJ1-1; D is unresolved. The CDR3 has 14 residues. V shed 5 bases and J shed 1 base, with 11 bases lying between them. Looked up from germline, CDR1 is SGHAT and CDR2 is FQNNGV. CDR3 residues: CASSPGYGNTEAFF. The DNA of the CDR3 is TGTGCCAGCAGCCCCGGTTACGGGAACACTGAAGCTTTCTTT.

The chain uses TRBV2 and TRBJ2-1; 9 nucleotides align to TRBD2. The germline V gene has CDR1 SNHLY and CDR2 FYNNEI. With V trimmed by 6 bases and J by 3 bases, 3 bases remained unmatched. This CDR3 has 14 amino acids. CDR3 DNA: TGTGCCAGCAGAAATAGCGGGGGCTACAATGAGCAGTTCTTC. Translated, it gives CASRNSGGYNEQFF.

The chain is built from TRBV11-3 and TRBJ2-3; TRBD2 aligns across 11 bases. Looked up from germline, CDR1 is SGHNT and CDR2 is YENEEA. After removal of 5 bases from V and 0 bases from J, the junction contained 4 bases not matched to a gene. The CDR3 loop spans 16 amino acids. The CDR3 DNA is TGTGCCAGCAGCCCCAGGACTAGCGGGAGCACAGATACGCAGTATTTT. This sequence encodes CASSPRTSGSTDTQYF. Based on the CDR3 plus reference TRBV11-3 and TRBJ2-3, the full variable domain is EAGVVQSPRYKIIEKKQPVAFWCNPISGHNTLYWYLQNLGQGPELLIRYENEEAVDDSQLPKDRFSAERLKGVDSTLKIQPAELGDSAVYLCASSPRTSGSTDTQYFGPGTRLTVL.

V is TRBV6-6 and J is TRBJ1-4; D is unclear. Per germline, CDR1 MNHNY and CDR2 SVGAGI (reference sequence). Trimming stripped 5 bases from V and 1 base from J, with 11 bases between. CDR3 length: 15 residues. In DNA form, the CDR3 reads TGTGCCAGCAGTCCGTCAGCGGGAACTAATGAAAAACTGTTTTTT. This codes for CASSPSAGTNEKLFF.

The V and J genes are TRBV5-1 and TRBJ2-5; 13 bases line up with TRBD2. There are 17 residues in the CDR3. V was clipped by 0 bases and J by 2 bases; unmatched bases: 4. Germline-derived CDR1 and CDR2 are SGHRS and YFSETQ. Here the CDR3 reads CASSLARTSGGQETQYF. CDR3 nucleotide sequence: TGCGCCAGCAGCTTGGCCCGGACTAGCGGGGGTCAAGAGACCCAGTACTTC.

The chain carries TRBV18 and TRBJ1-4, with D unresolved. Germline V lookup: CDR1 KGHSH, CDR2 LQKENI. V lost 5 bases and J 8 bases, leaving 9 bases between the germline ends. The CDR3 is 12 amino acids. The CDR3 sequence: CASSYRREKLFF. DNA for the CDR3: TGTGCCAGCTCATATCGGCGGGAAAAACTGTTTTTT.

The chain links TRBV29-1 to TRBJ2-5, with 8 bases that match TRBD1. Germline V gene sequence: CDR1 SQVTM, CDR2 ANQGSEA. The J segment lost 4 bases and the V segment lost 7 bases, leaving 8 bases of the junction unmatched. The CDR3 covers 13 residues. The CDR3 region has the DNA TGCAGCGCACAATATACAGGGGGAGAGACCCAGTACTTC. Translated: CSAQYTGGETQYF.